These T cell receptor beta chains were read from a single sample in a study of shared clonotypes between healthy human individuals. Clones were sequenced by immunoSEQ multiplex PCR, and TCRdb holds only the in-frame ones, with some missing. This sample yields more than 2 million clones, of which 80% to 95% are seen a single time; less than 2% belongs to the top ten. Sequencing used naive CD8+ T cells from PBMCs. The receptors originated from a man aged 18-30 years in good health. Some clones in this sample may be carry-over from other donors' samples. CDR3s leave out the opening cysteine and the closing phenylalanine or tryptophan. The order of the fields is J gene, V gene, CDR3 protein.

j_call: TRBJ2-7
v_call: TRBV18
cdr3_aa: ASSTLIGDRDEQY

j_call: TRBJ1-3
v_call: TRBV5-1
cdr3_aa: ASSLEDRERGGNTIY

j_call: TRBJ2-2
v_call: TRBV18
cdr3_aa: ASSPPPNTGELF

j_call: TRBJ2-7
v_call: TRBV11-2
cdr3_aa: ASSSREGTSGQSYEQY

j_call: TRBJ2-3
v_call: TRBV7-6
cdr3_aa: ASSGAPGTSGNLFGYTQY

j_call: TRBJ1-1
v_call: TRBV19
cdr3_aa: ASSISSLAEAF

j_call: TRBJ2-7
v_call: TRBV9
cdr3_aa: ASSPNFRGEQY

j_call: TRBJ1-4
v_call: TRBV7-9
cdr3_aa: ASSSGTAIAEKLF

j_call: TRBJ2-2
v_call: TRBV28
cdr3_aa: ASSLWAAGELF

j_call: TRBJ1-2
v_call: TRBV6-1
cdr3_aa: AARTGVGYGYT

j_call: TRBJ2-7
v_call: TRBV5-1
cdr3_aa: ASAGIDSYEQY

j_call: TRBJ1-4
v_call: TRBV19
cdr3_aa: ASSMSPIQGLDEKLF

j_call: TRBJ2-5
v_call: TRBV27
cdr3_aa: ASSLGGGETQY

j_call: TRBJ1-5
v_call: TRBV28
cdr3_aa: ASSLRTGSNQPQH

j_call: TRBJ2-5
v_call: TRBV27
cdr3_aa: ASSSGQQTQY

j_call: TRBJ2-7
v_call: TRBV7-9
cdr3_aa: ASSHTATGGYEQY

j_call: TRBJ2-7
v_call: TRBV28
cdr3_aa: ATQPGSSYEQY

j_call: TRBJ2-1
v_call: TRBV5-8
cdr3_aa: ASSLGAYNEQF

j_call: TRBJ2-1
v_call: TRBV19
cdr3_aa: ASSISMTARGHEQF

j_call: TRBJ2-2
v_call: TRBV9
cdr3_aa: ASSVGRGLSGELF

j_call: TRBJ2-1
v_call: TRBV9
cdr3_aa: ASSVGGTGRENEQF

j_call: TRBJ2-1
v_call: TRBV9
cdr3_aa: ASSVTMAGSYNEQF

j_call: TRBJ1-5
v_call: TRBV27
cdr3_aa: ASSPGPRLPQH

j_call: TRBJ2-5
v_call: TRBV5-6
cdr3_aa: ASSSGQGGRKTQY

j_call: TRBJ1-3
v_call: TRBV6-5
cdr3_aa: ASSFGTGVDTIY

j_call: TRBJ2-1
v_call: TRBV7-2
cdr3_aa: ASSLVGGEQF

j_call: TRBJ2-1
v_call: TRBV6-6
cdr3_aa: ASSPQEGRNNEQF

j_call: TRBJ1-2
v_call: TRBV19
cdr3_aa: ASSIGAQPYAGYT

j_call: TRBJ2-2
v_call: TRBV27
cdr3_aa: ASSPYVRGGELF

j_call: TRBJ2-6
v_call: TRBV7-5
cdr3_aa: VRSFDQGGLATPFCSGANVLT

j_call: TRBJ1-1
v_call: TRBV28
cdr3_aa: ASRRLPEGMNTEAF

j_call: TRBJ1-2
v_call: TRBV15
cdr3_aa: ATYSLGQGIRGYT

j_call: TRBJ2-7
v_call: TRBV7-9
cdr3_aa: ASSPAGTAYEQY

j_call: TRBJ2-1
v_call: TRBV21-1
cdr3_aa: ASSKGGQGASPLPYNEQF

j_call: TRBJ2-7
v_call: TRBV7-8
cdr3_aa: ATSWSRTVYEQY

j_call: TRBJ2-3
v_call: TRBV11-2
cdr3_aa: ASSLVGGITDTQY

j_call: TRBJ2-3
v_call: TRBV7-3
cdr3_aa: ASSAGRTDTQY

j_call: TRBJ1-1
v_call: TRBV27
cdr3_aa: ASSSLMNTEAF

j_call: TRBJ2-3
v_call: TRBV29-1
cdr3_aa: SVEAAGRTDTQY

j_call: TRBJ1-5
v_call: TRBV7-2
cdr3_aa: ASSLEDRFNQPQH

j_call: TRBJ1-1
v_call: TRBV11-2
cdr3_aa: ASSLDGVNTEAF

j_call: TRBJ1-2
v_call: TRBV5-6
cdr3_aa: ASSLGWQDTYGYT

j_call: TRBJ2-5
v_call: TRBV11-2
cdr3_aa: ASSLDPSQGPGETQY

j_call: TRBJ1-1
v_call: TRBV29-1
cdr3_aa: SVVSRVEYTEAF

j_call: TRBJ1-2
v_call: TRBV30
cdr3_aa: AWSAGGDGYT

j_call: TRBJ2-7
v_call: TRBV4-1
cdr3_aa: ASSQVAGLNYEQY

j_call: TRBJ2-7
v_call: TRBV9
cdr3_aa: ASSEGQGALEQY

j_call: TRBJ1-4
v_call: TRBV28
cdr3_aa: ASSFSLDRGEKLF

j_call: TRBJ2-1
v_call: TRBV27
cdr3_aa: ASSSLGLAVYNEQF

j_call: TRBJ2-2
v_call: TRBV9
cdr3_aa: ASSKGSPAGGELF

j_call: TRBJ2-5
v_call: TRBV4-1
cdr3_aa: ASSQRTSRKETQY

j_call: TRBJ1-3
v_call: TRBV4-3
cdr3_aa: ASSQTGLSGNTIY

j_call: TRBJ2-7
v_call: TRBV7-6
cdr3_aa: ASSFLSPGEQY

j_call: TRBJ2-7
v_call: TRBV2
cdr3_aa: ASSETGGRGAYEQY

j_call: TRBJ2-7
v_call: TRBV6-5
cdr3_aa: ASSLIQGPTYEQY

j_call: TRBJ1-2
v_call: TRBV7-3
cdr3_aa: ASSLKGGYGGYT

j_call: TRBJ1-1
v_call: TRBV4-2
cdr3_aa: AARDPPSGYTEAF

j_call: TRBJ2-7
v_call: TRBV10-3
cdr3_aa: ASSGTAPYEQY